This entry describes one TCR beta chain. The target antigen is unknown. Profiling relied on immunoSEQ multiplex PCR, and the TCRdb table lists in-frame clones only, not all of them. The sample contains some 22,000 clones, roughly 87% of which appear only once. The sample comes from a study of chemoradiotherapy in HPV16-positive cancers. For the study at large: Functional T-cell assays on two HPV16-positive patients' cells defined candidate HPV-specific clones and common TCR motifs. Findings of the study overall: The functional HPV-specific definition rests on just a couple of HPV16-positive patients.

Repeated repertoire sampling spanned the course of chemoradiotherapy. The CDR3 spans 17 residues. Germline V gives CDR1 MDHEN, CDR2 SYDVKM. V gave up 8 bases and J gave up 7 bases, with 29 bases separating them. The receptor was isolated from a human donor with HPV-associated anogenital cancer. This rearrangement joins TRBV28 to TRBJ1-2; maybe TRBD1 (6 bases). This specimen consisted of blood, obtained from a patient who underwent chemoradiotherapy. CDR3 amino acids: CASVAGTRGLIRGGYTF. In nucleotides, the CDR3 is TGTGCCAGCGTAGCCGGGACAAGGGGTCTTATAAGGGGTGGCTACACCTTC.